This is a list of T cell receptor beta chains from one sample in a study of shared T cell receptors in the human thymus. Here immunoSEQ multiplex PCR was the method, and the copy in TCRdb shows in-frame clones only, minus some. Seen here are approximately 760,000 clones, roughly 88% observed once, and the top ten hold roughly 0.01%. The sample also formed part of further work on human thymus T cells.

The sample was thymocytes. All receptors come from a girl less than two years old with a congenital heart defect. Both conserved end residues are trimmed from each CDR3. A D gene is named only where the DNA matches it firmly.

NA 13 TRBJ2-2 TRBV9 ASSVRGQNTGELF
TRBD1 14 TRBJ1-1 TRBV5-1 ASSLVLGGCNTEAF
NA 12 TRBJ2-2 TRBV29-1 SVSPDRNTGELF
NA 15 TRBJ1-2 TRBV7-9 ASSSLGGAHFVDGYT
NA 10 TRBJ1-1 TRBV25-1 ASSEGHREAF
TRBD1 18 TRBJ2-6 TRBV28 ASSLCSRDRGNSGANVLT
NA 9 TRBJ2-7 TRBV27 ASKCRGEQY
TRBD1 14 TRBJ1-3 TRBV5-1 ASSLATGGIWDTIY
NA 13 TRBJ2-7 TRBV7-2 ASSHHPGSPYEQY
NA 14 TRBJ1-2 TRBV27 ASSLPLGLTNYGYT
TRBD1 15 TRBJ1-3 TRBV28 ASSFIGGISSGNTIY
NA 14 TRBJ2-7 TRBV5-8 ASSGGGTPPSYEQY
NA 9 TRBJ1-2 TRBV2 ATAKGNGYT
NA 13 TRBJ2-5 TRBV5-5 ASSSWTGRVETQY
NA 13 TRBJ2-3 TRBV27 ASSPNRFPTDTQY
TRBD1 12 TRBJ1-1 TRBV4-3 ASSPTGTGPKAF
TRBD1 11 NA TRBV7-2 ATSDRAPDEQY
TRBD2 17 TRBJ2-3 TRBV15 ATSRATGSGGLSTDTQY
NA 15 TRBJ2-5 TRBV5-4 ASSLADYVGRQGAQY
TRBD1 13 TRBJ2-3 TRBV4-2 ASSQVGQGTDTQY
NA 13 TRBJ1-2 TRBV10-3 AINQQGDSNYGYT